This entry concerns a single T cell receptor (beta chain). Data came from immunoSEQ multiplex PCR; TCRdb stores just in-frame clones and leaves some out. Of approximately 54,000 clones listed, 88% are singletons. These data belong to a study of control samples from healthy donors and cancer patients. The V and J ends lost 9 bases and 4 bases, in that order; junction bases with no gene match: 12. The CDR3 contains 15 residues. Germline V lookup: CDR1 MDHEN, CDR2 SYDVKM. Sequencing input: PBMCs. The chain combines TRBV28 with TRBJ2-7, with 10 bases that match TRBD1. This clonotype was obtained from a man aged 50 to 60 with head and neck cancer. The CDR3, as DNA: TGTGCCAGTAGAAGACAGGGGGCCCTGTCGTACGAGCAGTACTTC. This encodes CASRRQGALSYEQYF.